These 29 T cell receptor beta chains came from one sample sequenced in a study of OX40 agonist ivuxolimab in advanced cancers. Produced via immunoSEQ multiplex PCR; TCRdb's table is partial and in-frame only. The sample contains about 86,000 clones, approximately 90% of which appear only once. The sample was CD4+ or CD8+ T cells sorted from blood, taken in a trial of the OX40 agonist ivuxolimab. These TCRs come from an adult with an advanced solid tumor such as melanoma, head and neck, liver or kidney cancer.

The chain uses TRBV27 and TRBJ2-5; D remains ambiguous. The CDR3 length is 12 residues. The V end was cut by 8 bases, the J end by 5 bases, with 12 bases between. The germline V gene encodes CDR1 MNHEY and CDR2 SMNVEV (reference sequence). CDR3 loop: CASQDRAETQYF. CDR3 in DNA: TGTGCCAGCCAGGACCGGGCGGAGACCCAGTACTTC.

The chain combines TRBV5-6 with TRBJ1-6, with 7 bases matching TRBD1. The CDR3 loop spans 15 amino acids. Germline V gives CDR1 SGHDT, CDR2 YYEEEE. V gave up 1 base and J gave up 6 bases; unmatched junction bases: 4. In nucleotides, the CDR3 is TGTGCCAGCAGCTTGAGGGACAGCCTTAATTCACCCCTCCACTTT. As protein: CASSLRDSLNSPLHF.

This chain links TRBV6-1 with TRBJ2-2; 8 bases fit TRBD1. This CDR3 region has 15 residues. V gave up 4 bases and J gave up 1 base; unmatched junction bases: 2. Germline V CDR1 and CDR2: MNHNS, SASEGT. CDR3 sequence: CASSATGVNTGELFF. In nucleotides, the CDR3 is TGTGCCAGCAGTGCGACAGGGGTGAACACCGGGGAGCTGTTTTTT.

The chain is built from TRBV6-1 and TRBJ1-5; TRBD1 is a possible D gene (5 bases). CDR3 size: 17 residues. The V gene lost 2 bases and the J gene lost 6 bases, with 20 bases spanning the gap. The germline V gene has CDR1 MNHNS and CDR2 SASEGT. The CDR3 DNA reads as TGTGCCAGCAGTGAATGGGGGGGACTCCCTCCGGGTCAGCCCCAGCATTTT. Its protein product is CASSEWGGLPPGQPQHF.

CDR3 in DNA: TGTGCCAGCAGCTTGTGGGGCATCAATGAGCAGTTCTTC. This gives the protein CASSLWGINEQFF. The chain is built from TRBV7-2 and TRBJ2-1, with D maybe TRBD1 (5 bases). Trimming pared 3 bases from V and 6 bases from J, leaving 9 bases between. Germline CDR1 is SGHTA and CDR2 is FQGNSA. The CDR3 loop spans 13 amino acids.

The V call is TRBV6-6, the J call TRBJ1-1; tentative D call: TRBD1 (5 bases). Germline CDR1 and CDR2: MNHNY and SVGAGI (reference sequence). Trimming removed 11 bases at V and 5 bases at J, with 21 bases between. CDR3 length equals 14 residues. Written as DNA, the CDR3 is TGTGCCGGATTGTCCCACCAGGGAGGTACTGAAGCTTTCTTT. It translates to CAGLSHQGGTEAFF.

CDR3 DNA: TGCGCCAGCTCCCCTTACTTAGAACCGAACATTCAGTACTTC. This encodes CASSPYLEPNIQYF. V gene TRBV5-1 combines with J gene TRBJ2-4; no reliable D call. There are 14 residues in the CDR3. The V gene's germline CDR1 is SGHRS and CDR2 YFSETQ. V lost 7 bases and J lost 7, with 18 bases in between. The whole variable domain, remainder taken from reference TRBV5-1 and TRBJ2-4, is KAGVTQTPRYLIKTRGQQVTLSCSPISGHRSVSWYQQTPGQGLQFLFEYFSETQRNKGNFPGRFSGRQFSNSRSEMNVSTLELGDSALYLCASSPYLEPNIQYFGAGTRLSVL.

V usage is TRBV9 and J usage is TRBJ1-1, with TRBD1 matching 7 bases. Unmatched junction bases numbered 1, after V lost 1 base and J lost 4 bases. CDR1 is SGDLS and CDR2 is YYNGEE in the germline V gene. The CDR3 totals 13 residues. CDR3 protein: CASSVQGGTEAFF. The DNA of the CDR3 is TGTGCCAGCAGCGTACAGGGGGGCACTGAAGCTTTCTTT.

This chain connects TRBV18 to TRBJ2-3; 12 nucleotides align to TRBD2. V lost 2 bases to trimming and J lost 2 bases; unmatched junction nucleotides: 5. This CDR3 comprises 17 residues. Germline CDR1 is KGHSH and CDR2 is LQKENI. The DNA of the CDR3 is TGTGCCAGCTCACCATCGGCTAGCGGGGGGGCCACAGATACGCAGTATTTT. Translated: CASSPSASGGATDTQYF.

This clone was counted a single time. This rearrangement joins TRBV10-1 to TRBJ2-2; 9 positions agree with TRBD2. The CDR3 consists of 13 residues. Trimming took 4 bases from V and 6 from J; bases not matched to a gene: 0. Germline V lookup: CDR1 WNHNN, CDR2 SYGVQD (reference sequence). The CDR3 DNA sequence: TGCGCCAGCAGTGTAGCGGGAGCCGGGGAGCTGTTTTTT. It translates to CASSVAGAGELFF.

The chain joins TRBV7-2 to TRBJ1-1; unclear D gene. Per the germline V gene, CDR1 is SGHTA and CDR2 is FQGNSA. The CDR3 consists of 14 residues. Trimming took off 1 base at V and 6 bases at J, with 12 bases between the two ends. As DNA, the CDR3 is TGTGCCAGCAGCTTAGAGGTTGTGGTCCCTGAAGCTTTCTTT. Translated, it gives CASSLEVVVPEAFF.

The CDR3 bases are TGTGCCAGCAGTCCCATCCCCAGCGGGGGGCCCAGGAGCACAGATACGCAGTATTTT. Amino acids: CASSPIPSGGPRSTDTQYF. The chain uses TRBV2 and TRBJ2-3; 9 bases line up with TRBD2. V shed 5 bases, J shed 0 bases, and the junction held 15 bases outside the gene matches. The CDR3 is 19 amino acids. Germline CDR1 SNHLY, CDR2 FYNNEI.

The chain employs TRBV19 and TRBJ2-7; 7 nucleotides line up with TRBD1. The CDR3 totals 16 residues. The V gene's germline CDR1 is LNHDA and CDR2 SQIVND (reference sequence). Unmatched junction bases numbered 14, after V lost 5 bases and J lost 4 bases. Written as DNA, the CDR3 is TGTGCCAGTAGTTCAATATCCCGACAGGGTGTATACGAGCAGTACTTC. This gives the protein CASSSISRQGVYEQYF.

CDR3 bases: TGTGCCAGCAGTGAAGGGGGACAGCTAAATCAGCCCCAGCATTTT. Amino acids: CASSEGGQLNQPQHF. The V call is TRBV2, the J call TRBJ1-5, with 7 nucleotides matching TRBD1. This CDR3 has 15 amino acids. The germline V gene has CDR1 SNHLY and CDR2 FYNNEI. V shed 1 base and J 4 bases; nucleotides not matched to a gene: 4. Full variable domain (outside the CDR3, taken from reference TRBV2 and TRBJ1-5): EPEVTQTPSHQVTQMGQEVILRCVPISNHLYFYWYRQILGQKVEFLVSFYNNEISEKSEIFDDQFSVERPDGSNFTLKIRSTKLEDSAMYFCASSEGGQLNQPQHFGDGTRLSIL.

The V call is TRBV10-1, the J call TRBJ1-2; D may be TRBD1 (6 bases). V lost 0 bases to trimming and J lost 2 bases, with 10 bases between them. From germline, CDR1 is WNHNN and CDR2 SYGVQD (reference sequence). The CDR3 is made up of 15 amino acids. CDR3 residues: CASSESGTPNYGYTF. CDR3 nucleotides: TGCGCCAGCAGTGAGTCAGGGACACCGAACTATGGCTACACCTTC.

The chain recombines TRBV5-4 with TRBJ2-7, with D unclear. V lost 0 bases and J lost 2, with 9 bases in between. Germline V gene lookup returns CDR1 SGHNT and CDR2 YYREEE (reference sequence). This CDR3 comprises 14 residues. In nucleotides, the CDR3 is TGTGCCAGCAGCTTGGGGCGCCAAGCCTACGAGCAGTACTTC. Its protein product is CASSLGRQAYEQYF.

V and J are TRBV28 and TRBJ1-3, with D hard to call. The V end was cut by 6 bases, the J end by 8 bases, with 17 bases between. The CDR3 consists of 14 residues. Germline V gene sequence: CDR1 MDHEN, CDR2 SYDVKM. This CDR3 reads CASRPALGGYTIYF. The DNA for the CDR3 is TGTGCCAGCAGACCGGCCTTGGGAGGTTACACCATATATTTT.

The CDR3 DNA sequence: TGTGCCAGCAGTTCCCCTCCAGCGAACACCTACGAGCAGTACTTC. This gives the protein CASSSPPANTYEQYF. The rearrangement uses TRBV28 and TRBJ2-7; D is unclear. Looked up from germline, CDR1 is MDHEN and CDR2 is SYDVKM. The CDR3 contains 15 residues. V was pared by 4 bases and J by 2 bases, with 15 bases between.

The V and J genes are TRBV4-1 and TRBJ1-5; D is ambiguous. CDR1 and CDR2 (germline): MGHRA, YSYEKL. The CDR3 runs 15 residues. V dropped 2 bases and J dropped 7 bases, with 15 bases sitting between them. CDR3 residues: CASSQSWSVSQPQHF. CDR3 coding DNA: TGCGCCAGCAGCCAATCCTGGAGCGTGAGCCAGCCCCAGCATTTT.

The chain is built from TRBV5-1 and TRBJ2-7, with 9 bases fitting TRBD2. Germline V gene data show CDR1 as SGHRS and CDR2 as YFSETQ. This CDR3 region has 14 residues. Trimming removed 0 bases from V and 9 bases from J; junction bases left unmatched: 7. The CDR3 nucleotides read TGCGCCAGCAGCTTGGAGGGTAGCGGGAGCTCGCAGTACTTC. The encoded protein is CASSLEGSGSSQYF.

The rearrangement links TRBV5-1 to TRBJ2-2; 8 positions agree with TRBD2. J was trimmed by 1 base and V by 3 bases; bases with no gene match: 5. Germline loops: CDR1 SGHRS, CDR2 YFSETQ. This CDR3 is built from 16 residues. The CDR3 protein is CASSSRTSRNTGELFF. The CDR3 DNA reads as TGCGCCAGCAGCTCCCGGACTAGCAGGAACACCGGGGAGCTGTTTTTT.

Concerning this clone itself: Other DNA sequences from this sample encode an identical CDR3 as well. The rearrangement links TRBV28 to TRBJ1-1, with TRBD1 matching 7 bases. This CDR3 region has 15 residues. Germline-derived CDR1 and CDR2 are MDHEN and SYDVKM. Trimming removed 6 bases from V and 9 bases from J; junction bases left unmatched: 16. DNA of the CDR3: TGTGCCAGCAGGTCTTTTAGTGGACAGGCCCGGCAAGCTTTCTTT. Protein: CASRSFSGQARQAFF.

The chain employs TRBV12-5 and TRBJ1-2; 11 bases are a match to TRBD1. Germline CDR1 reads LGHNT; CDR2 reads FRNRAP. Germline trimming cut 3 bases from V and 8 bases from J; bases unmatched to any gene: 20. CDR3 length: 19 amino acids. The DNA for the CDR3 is TGTGCTAGTGGTTTTTCAGCTGTGCACCGGGACAGGGGGTCGTACGGCTACACCTTC. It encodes CASGFSAVHRDRGSYGYTF.

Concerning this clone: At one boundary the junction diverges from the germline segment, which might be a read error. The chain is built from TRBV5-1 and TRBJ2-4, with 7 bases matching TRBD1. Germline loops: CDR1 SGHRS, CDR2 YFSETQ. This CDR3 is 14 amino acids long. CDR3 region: CASSWGTAENIQYF. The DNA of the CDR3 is TGCGCCAGCAGCTGGGGGACAGCCGAAAACATTCAGTACTTC.

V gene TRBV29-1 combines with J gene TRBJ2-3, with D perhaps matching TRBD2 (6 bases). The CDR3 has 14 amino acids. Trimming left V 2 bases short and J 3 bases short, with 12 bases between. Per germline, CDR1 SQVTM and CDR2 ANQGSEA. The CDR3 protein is CSVEWRRGTDTQYF. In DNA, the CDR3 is TGCAGCGTTGAATGGCGGAGGGGTACAGATACGCAGTATTTT.

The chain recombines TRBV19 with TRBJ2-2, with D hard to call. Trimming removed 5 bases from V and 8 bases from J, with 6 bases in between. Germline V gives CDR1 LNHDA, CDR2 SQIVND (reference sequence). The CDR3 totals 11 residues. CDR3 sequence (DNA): TGTGCCAGTAGTTTTGGGGGGGAGCTGTTTTTT. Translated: CASSFGGELFF.

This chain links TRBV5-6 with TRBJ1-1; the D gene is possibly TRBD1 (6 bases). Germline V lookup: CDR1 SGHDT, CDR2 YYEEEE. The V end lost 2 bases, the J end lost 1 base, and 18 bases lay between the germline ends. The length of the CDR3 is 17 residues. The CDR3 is CASSFRSAGHGNTEAFF. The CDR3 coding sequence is TGTGCCAGCAGCTTTCGTTCTGCGGGACACGGGAACACTGAAGCTTTCTTT.

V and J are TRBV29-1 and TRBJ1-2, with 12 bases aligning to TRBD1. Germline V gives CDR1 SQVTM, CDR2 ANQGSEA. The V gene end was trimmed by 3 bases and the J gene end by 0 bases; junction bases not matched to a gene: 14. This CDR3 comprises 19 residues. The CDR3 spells CSVDRGRWDRGLSNYGYTF. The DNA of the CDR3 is TGCAGCGTTGACCGCGGTCGTTGGGACAGGGGGCTGTCTAACTATGGCTACACCTTC.

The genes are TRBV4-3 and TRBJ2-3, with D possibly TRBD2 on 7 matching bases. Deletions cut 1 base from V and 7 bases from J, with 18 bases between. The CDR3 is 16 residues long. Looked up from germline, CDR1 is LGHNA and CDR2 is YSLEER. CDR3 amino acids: CASSQGSAGAVNTQYF. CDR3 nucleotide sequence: TGCGCCAGCAGCCAAGGGTCGGCGGGGGCCGTAAATACGCAGTATTTT.